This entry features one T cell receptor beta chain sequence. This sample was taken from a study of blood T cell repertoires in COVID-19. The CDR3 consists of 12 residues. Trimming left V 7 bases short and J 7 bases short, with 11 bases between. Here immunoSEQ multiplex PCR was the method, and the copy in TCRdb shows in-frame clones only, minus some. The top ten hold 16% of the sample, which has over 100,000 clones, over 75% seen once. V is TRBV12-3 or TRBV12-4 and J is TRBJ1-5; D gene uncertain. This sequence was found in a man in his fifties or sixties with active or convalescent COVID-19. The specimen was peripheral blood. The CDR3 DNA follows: TGTGCCAGCACTTATTCACGGCAGCCCCAGCATTTT. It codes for CASTYSRQPQHF.